The rows below give T cell receptor beta chains drawn from one sample of a study of cytomegalovirus exposure and HLA in healthy donors. Method: immunoSEQ multiplex PCR; TCRdb's copy keeps in-frame clones and lacks some. The table shows over 150,000 clones, with approximately 80% occurring only once. Sequenced material: PBMCs. The receptors were sampled from a man aged 30-40 years in good health and CMV-seropositive. Both conserved end residues are part of each CDR3. The D gene is left open where the match is weak. Size values are once, few and many counts, or a class for expanded clones, and some rows have none.

clone size	D gene	V gene	J gene	CDR3 protein	CDR3 DNA
-	-	TRBV11-2	TRBJ1-1	CASSWGRAGEAFF	TGTGCCAGCAGTTGGGGAAGGGCGGGTGAAGCTTTCTTT
-	-	TRBV6-1	TRBJ2-2	CASSDWQGRGNTGELFF	TGTGCCAGCAGTGATTGGCAGGGGCGAGGGAACACCGGGGAGCTGTTTTTT
-	TRBD1	TRBV27	TRBJ1-6	CASSPPPGTASPLHF	TGTGCCAGCAGTCCGCCCCCCGGGACAGCCTCACCCCTCCACTTT
-	-	TRBV6-5	TRBJ2-7	CASRKGAYEQYF	TGTGCCAGCAGAAAGGGAGCCTACGAGCAGTACTTC
-	-	TRBV19	TRBJ2-3	CASSIGRGQTDTQYF	TGTGCCAGTAGTATAGGGAGGGGCCAAACAGATACGCAGTATTTT
-	TRBD1	TRBV18	TRBJ2-5	CAGATGQETQYF	TGTGCCGGGGCGACAGGGCAAGAGACCCAGTACTTC
medium-sized	-	TRBV4-2	TRBJ2-1	CASSQGVEAYNEQFF	TGTGCCAGCAGCCAAGGGGTGGAGGCCTACAATGAGCAGTTCTTC
-	-	TRBV19	TRBJ2-5	CASTNRTEETQYF	TGTGCCAGTACTAACCGGACAGAAGAGACCCAGTACTTC
few	-	TRBV6-5	TRBJ1-5	CASSLVRNQPQHF	TGTGCCAGCAGTTTGGTGAGGAATCAGCCCCAGCATTTT
-	-	TRBV4-1	TRBJ2-1	CASSQEGTSYNEQFF	TGCGCCAGCAGCCAAGAAGGGACATCGTACAATGAGCAGTTCTTC
once	-	TRBV10-2	TRBJ2-5	CASSGPSGGETQYF	TGCGCCAGCAGTGGACCTTCCGGGGGTGAGACCCAGTACTTC
-	-	TRBV10-1	TRBJ2-7	CASSESWDTSYEQYF	TGCGCCAGCAGTGAGTCTTGGGACACCTCCTACGAGCAGTACTTC
-	-	TRBV9	TRBJ2-1	CASSVVGGTVGSYNEQFF	TGTGCCAGCAGCGTAGTCGGTGGAACGGTGGGGAGCTACAATGAGCAGTTCTTC
once	TRBD1	TRBV2	TRBJ2-5	CASRPGQGTGTRYF	TGTGCCAGCAGACCCGGACAGGGGACGGGGACCCGGTACTTC
-	TRBD1	TRBV6-6	TRBJ2-7	CASSYSRDRVRHEQYF	TGTGCCAGCAGTTACTCCCGGGACAGGGTACGCCACGAGCAGTACTTC
few	-	TRBV30	TRBJ1-1	CAWVQGIDTEAFF	TGTGCCTGGGTACAGGGAATTGACACTGAAGCTTTCTTT
-	-	TRBV7-8	TRBJ1-4	CASSLAGREKLFF	TGTGCCAGCAGCTTAGCGGGGCGTGAAAAACTGTTTTTT
-	-	TRBV4-2	TRBJ2-5	CASSHRGGQETQYF	TGTGCCAGCAGCCACAGGGGTGGGCAAGAGACCCAGTACTTC
-	TRBD2	TRBV4-3	TRBJ2-1	CASSQDVLAGGLGNEQFF	TGCGCCAGCAGCCAAGATGTACTAGCGGGGGGGCTAGGCAATGAGCAGTTCTTC
-	-	TRBV5-8	TRBJ1-1	CASRLPDRSNTEAFF	TGTGCCAGCAGATTACCTGACAGGTCGAACACTGAAGCTTTCTTT
-	-	TRBV6-5	TRBJ2-1	CASSTPSFPEQFF	TGTGCCAGCAGTACGCCTAGCTTCCCTGAGCAGTTCTTC
-	-	TRBV7-6	TRBJ1-1	CASSPSVTRGVNTEAFF	TGTGCCAGCAGCCCCTCGGTAACCCGGGGTGTGAACACTGAAGCTTTCTTT
-	-	TRBV28	TRBJ2-3	CASSLDTSSTDTQYF	TGTGCCAGCAGTCTGGACACCTCTAGCACAGATACGCAGTATTTT
few	-	TRBV5-1	TRBJ1-1	CASNLGQQYTEAFF	TGCGCCAGCAACCTAGGACAGCAATACACTGAAGCTTTCTTT
many	TRBD2	TRBV7-3	TRBJ2-1	CASGTSGNEQFF	TGTGCCAGCGGGACTAGCGGTAATGAGCAGTTCTTC
-	TRBD1	TRBV6-5	TRBJ1-2	CASSPIRTGRYGYTF	TGTGCCAGCAGCCCAATCCGGACAGGGAGGTATGGCTACACCTTC
few	-	TRBV7-2	TRBJ1-5	CASSLAQDPQPQHF	TGTGCCAGCAGCTTAGCACAGGATCCACAGCCCCAGCATTTT
once	TRBD1	TRBV10-1	TRBJ2-2	CASGGQGATFTTGELFF	TGCGCCAGCGGAGGACAGGGGGCGACTTTTACCACCGGGGAGCTGTTTTTT
-	-	TRBV27	TRBJ2-7	CASSLSSVLRGQLSSYEQYF	TGTGCCAGCAGTTTATCATCGGTACTTCGGGGTCAACTTAGCTCCTACGAGCAGTACTTC
-	-	TRBV21-1	TRBJ2-1	CASSPDYVNEQFF	TGTGCCAGCAGTCCCGACTACGTCAATGAGCAGTTCTTC
-	-	TRBV19	TRBJ1-2	CASSRTGTWDYTF	TGTGCCAGTAGTCGCACAGGCACCTGGGACTACACCTTC
-	-	TRBV7-9	TRBJ1-4	CASSSTSDGGAGEKLFF	TGTGCCAGCAGCTCGACCTCCGACGGCGGAGCTGGGGAAAAACTGTTTTTT
-	TRBD1	TRBV30	TRBJ1-1	CALDRGNTEAFF	TGTGCCTTGGACAGGGGTAACACTGAAGCTTTCTTT
-	-	TRBV4-1	TRBJ2-5	CASSQEGAGTQYF	TGCGCCAGCAGCCAAGAGGGGGCGGGGACCCAGTACTTC
-	-	TRBV27	TRBJ1-4	CASSPGTSRREKLFF	TGTGCCAGCAGTCCTGGGACATCTCGACGGGAAAAACTGTTTTTT
few	TRBD1	TRBV6-6	TRBJ1-1	CASSVPRGKSSTEAFF	TGTGCCAGCAGCGTACCCAGGGGGAAGTCTTCTACTGAAGCTTTCTTT
-	TRBD2	TRBV7-2	TRBJ2-7	CASSLLPSGFDEQYF	TGTGCCAGCAGCTTACTGCCTAGCGGCTTCGACGAGCAGTACTTC
-	-	TRBV5-1	TRBJ2-3	CASSLGTVSTDTQYF	TGCGCCAGCAGCTTGGGGACTGTAAGCACAGATACGCAGTATTTT
once	-	TRBV5-6	TRBJ1-5	CASSLAGIVSNQPQHF	TGTGCCAGCAGCTTAGCAGGGATCGTTAGCAATCAGCCCCAGCATTTT
-	-	TRBV7-9	TRBJ2-4	CASSLGGPSSKNIQYF	TGTGCCAGCAGCTTGGGAGGACCGTCTTCCAAAAACATTCAGTACTTC